The entry below describes one T cell receptor beta chain. Original analysis: By means of reference gene primer amplification, nucleated cell counts were estimated. Clones were read by immunoSEQ multiplex PCR, and TCRdb kept only the in-frame ones, dropping some. Clonal size and the V and J genes are those of that table, whereas D and trimming came from the DNA. The table includes about 250,000 clones, about 85% detected once. This sample was included in a study of blood T cell repertoires in COVID-19. About the research overall: Both acute and convalescent COVID-19 samples were obtained from the United States, Italy and Spain. Nucleic acid was either cDNA or gDNA, and it came from T cells, B-cell-depleted T cells, or PBMCs.

The CDR3 extends over 16 amino acids. V was cut by 1 base and J by 4 bases, with 13 bases left in between. Germline CDR1 is SGHAT and CDR2 is FQNNGV. The J gene is TRBJ2-2, the V gene TRBV11-2; D possibly corresponds to TRBD2 (6 bases). Sequenced: peripheral blood. This TCR derives from a man in his late teens or twenties with active or convalescent COVID-19. CDR3: CASSLGERAGTGELFF. CDR3 DNA: TGTGCCAGCAGCTTAGGGGAGCGGGCGGGCACCGGGGAGCTGTTTTTT.